This T cell receptor (beta chain) derives from a study of cytomegalovirus exposure and HLA in healthy donors. General study points: Presence/absence analyses assumed roughly uniform sequencing depth across donors, which may not hold.

The PCR contained 60 Vbeta and 13 Jbeta primers. Clones were sequenced by immunoSEQ multiplex PCR, and TCRdb holds only the in-frame ones, with some missing. The repertoire has under 95,000 clones, less than 85% of them found once; the top ten carry around 5.3%. Points on this clone: Its target is not known.

There are 16 residues in the CDR3. Trimming removed 10 bases at V and 1 base at J, with 20 bases between. Per the germline V gene, CDR1 is ENHRY and CDR2 is SYGVKD. This chain joins TRBV10-3 and TRBJ2-1; tentative D call: TRBD1 (6 bases). The material sequenced was PBMCs. This sequence originates from a man aged 25 to 45 in good health and CMV-seropositive. CDR3 nucleotides: TGTGCCACCAACGTAGGGGGTAAAGGATCCTACAATGAGCAGTTCTTC. It specifies CATNVGGKGSYNEQFF.